The 25 T cell receptor beta chains below were found in one sample sequenced in a study of cytomegalovirus exposure and HLA in healthy donors. The PCR had 60 Vbeta and 13 Jbeta primers. Profiling relied on immunoSEQ multiplex PCR, and the TCRdb table lists in-frame clones only, not all of them. The data contain approximately 170,000 clones, roughly 77% of them singletons. The sequencing sample was made of PBMCs. All receptors come from a man aged 18-30 years in good health and CMV-seropositive.

This sequence joins TRBV10-3 and TRBJ1-6, with TRBD1 as a possible D gene (5 bases). CDR3 length: 15 residues. CDR1 and CDR2 from the germline V gene are ENHRY and SYGVKD. The ends were cut back, 6 bases at V and 8 bases at J, with 17 bases in the middle. CDR3 sequence (DNA): TGTGCCATCAGCGTAACAGGCTTAGGGGATTCACCCCTCCACTTT. This encodes CAISVTGLGDSPLHF.

The chain employs TRBV5-6 and TRBJ2-1; D is undetermined. The CDR3 length is 12 residues. V was cut by 3 bases and J by 5 bases, with 6 bases left in between. Germline CDR1 is SGHDT and CDR2 is YYEEEE. The CDR3 here is CASSSDDNEQFF. The CDR3 DNA is TGTGCCAGCAGCTCAGATGACAATGAGCAGTTCTTC.

This clone came up a few times. The rearrangement uses TRBV9 and TRBJ2-3; tentative D call: TRBD1 (5 bases). The CDR3 consists of 14 residues. V lost 0 bases and J lost 4, with 9 bases in between. Germline CDR1 reads SGDLS; CDR2 reads YYNGEE. For the CDR3, the DNA is TGTGCCAGCAGCGTAGACCAGGGATCAGATACGCAGTATTTT. It encodes CASSVDQGSDTQYF.

This chain connects TRBV4-1 to TRBJ1-4, with D unclear. The length of the CDR3 is 13 residues. The germline V and J ends were trimmed by 1 base and 7 bases, with 7 bases remaining between them. In germline, CDR1 is MGHRA, CDR2 YSYEKL. The CDR3 protein is CASSQVRGEKLFF. DNA for the CDR3: TGCGCCAGCAGCCAAGTTCGAGGTGAAAAACTGTTTTTT.

V usage is TRBV6-1 and J usage is TRBJ1-1; 10 nucleotides line up with TRBD1. The CDR3 totals 15 residues. The junction had 7 bases not matched to a gene; V was cut back by 5 bases and J by 4 bases. From germline, CDR1 is MNHNS and CDR2 SASEGT. This CDR3 is CASSPRTGGGTEAFF. The DNA for the CDR3 is TGTGCCAGCAGTCCCCGGACAGGGGGGGGCACTGAAGCTTTCTTT.

V gene TRBV30 combines with J gene TRBJ1-1; D unclear. The germline V and J ends were trimmed by 6 bases and 0 bases, with 17 bases remaining between them. Germline-derived CDR1 and CDR2 are GTSNPN and SVGIG (reference sequence). CDR3 size: 15 residues. CDR3: CACFPSTFMNTEAFF. CDR3 in DNA: TGTGCCTGTTTCCCCTCGACATTTATGAACACTGAAGCTTTCTTT.

V gene TRBV14 combines with J gene TRBJ1-2; D is ambiguous. The CDR3 extends over 13 amino acids. V lost 4 bases and J lost 8, with 14 bases in between. CDR1 and CDR2 (germline): SGHDN, FVKESK. The CDR3 DNA reads TGTGCCAGCAGCCCCCGACGGGGTGGAGGCTACACCTTC. This codes for CASSPRRGGGYTF.

The V call is TRBV5-1, the J call TRBJ1-2; D is undetermined. The germline CDR1 and CDR2 sequences are SGHRS and YFSETQ. The CDR3 contains 15 residues. V was trimmed by 6 bases and J by 4 bases, leaving 19 bases between them. In nucleotides, the CDR3 is TGCGCCAGCACCCCAATGTTGGCTGAGGGCTATGGCTACACCTTC. Protein: CASTPMLAEGYGYTF.

V and J are TRBV5-1 and TRBJ1-5, with TRBD1 matching over 11 bases. The germline V gene encodes CDR1 SGHRS and CDR2 YFSETQ. The CDR3 is made up of 15 amino acids. V lost 4 bases and J lost 6; bases outside the gene matches: 6. CDR3: CASSPGTGGSQPQHF. The CDR3 DNA reads as TGCGCCAGCAGCCCGGGGACAGGGGGAAGTCAGCCCCAGCATTTT.

J is TRBJ2-6 and V is TRBV5-8; D is undetermined. The CDR3 totals 15 residues. V lost 0 bases to trimming and J lost 0 bases, with 4 bases between them. CDR1 and CDR2 (germline): SGHTS, YDEGEE. CDR3 protein: CASSLVISGANVLTF. The CDR3 bases are TGTGCCAGCAGCTTGGTTATCTCTGGGGCCAACGTCCTGACTTTC.

The chain combines TRBV9 with TRBJ1-2; maybe TRBD1 (5 bases). Germline V gives CDR1 SGDLS, CDR2 YYNGEE. This CDR3 region has 14 residues. With 4 bases removed from V and 6 bases from J, the gap between germline ends came to 16 bases. CDR3 region: CASSPTGGNDGYTF. As DNA, the CDR3 is TGTGCCAGCAGCCCTACCGGGGGAAACGATGGCTACACCTTC.

This clone was seen more than once but under ten times. The rearrangement uses TRBV11-2 and TRBJ2-7; a possible D gene is TRBD2 (6 bases). CDR3 length: 13 residues. Looked up from germline, CDR1 is SGHAT and CDR2 is FQNNGV. V was pared by 1 base and J by 3 bases, with 7 bases between. This chain's CDR3 is CASSLGTNYEQYV. DNA of the CDR3: TGTGCCAGCAGCTTAGGGACTAACTACGAGCAGTACGTC.

The chain has TRBV5-1 and TRBJ1-1, with 7 bases matching TRBD1. The CDR3 sequence is 17 residues long. V trimming: 4 bases; J trimming: 4 bases; junction bases outside the gene matches: 16. Germline assignment: CDR1 SGHRS and CDR2 YFSETQ. CDR3 DNA sequence: TGCGCCAGCAGCCTATATGGGATGGAGGGGGCTTTCACTGAAGCTTTCTTT. Its protein is CASSLYGMEGAFTEAFF.

V is TRBV6-4 and J is TRBJ2-5; 9 bases align to TRBD2. The CDR3 extends over 21 amino acids. Trimming removed 1 base from V and 2 bases from J; junction bases left unmatched: 20. From germline, CDR1 is MRHNA and CDR2 SNTAGT. In DNA, the CDR3 is TGTGCCAGCAGTGACTTTCTCGGGACTAGCCTTGCTTTTTTGGGGCAAGAGACCCAGTACTTC. It yields the protein CASSDFLGTSLAFLGQETQYF.

The rearrangement uses TRBV11-2 and TRBJ2-1; 12 bases agree with TRBD2. Germline CDR1 is SGHAT and CDR2 is FQNNGV. The CDR3 contains 15 residues. V shed 1 base and J 7 bases; nucleotides not matched to a gene: 2. The CDR3 here is CASSLGTSGVNEQFF. The CDR3 DNA reads as TGTGCCAGCAGCTTAGGGACTAGCGGGGTTAATGAGCAGTTCTTC.

The chain joins TRBV29-1 to TRBJ1-1; no firm D call. CDR3 length equals 13 residues. Germline V gene sequence: CDR1 SQVTM, CDR2 ANQGSEA. Trimming shortened V by 5 bases and J by 3 bases, and 13 bases separated the two germline ends. The CDR3 loop reads CSVLTLQYTEAFF. DNA for the CDR3: TGCAGCGTTCTCACGCTTCAGTACACTGAAGCTTTCTTT.

V gene TRBV13 combines with J gene TRBJ2-3; 7 nucleotides align to TRBD2. The J segment lost 6 bases and the V segment lost 5 bases, leaving 8 bases of the junction unmatched. Germline V gene lookup returns CDR1 PRHDT and CDR2 FYEKMQ (reference sequence). The CDR3 length is 14 residues. Here the CDR3 reads CASSLRVGGDTQYF. CDR3 sequence (DNA): TGTGCCAGCAGCCTCAGGGTCGGGGGGGATACGCAGTATTTT.

The chain is built from TRBV5-4 and TRBJ1-2; no reliable D call. CDR3 length: 14 residues. Between the trimmed V and J ends, which lost 4 bases and 4 bases, there was a span of 14 bases. Germline-derived CDR1 and CDR2 are SGHNT and YYREEE (reference sequence). The CDR3 DNA reads TGTGCCAGCAGCCCCCCGAGCGCCTCCTATGGCTACACCTTC. Amino acids: CASSPPSASYGYTF.

CDR3 protein: CASSQQSAGYSNQPQHF. The DNA for the CDR3 is TGTGCCAGCAGCCAACAGTCCGCGGGGTATAGCAATCAGCCCCAGCATTTT. The chain recombines TRBV7-8 with TRBJ1-5; D unclear. The CDR3 consists of 17 residues. CDR1 is SGHVS and CDR2 is FQNEAQ in the germline V gene. V dropped 5 bases and J dropped 0 bases, with 17 bases sitting between them.

The J gene is TRBJ1-2, the V gene TRBV15; the D is unclear. The CDR3 covers 16 residues. CDR1 is LNHNV, CDR2 YYDKDF, per germline (reference sequence). V lost 3 bases and J 2 bases, leaving 16 bases between the germline ends. CDR3 region: CATSSLEGGENYGYTF. The CDR3 DNA reads as TGTGCCACCAGCAGCCTCGAGGGCGGGGAAAACTATGGCTACACCTTC.

The V and J genes are TRBV14 and TRBJ1-1, with unresolved D. The germline V gene encodes CDR1 SGHDN and CDR2 FVKESK. The ends were cut back, 4 bases at V and 1 base at J, with 10 bases in the middle. This CDR3 region has 14 residues. Here the CDR3 reads CASSPPGANTEAFF. Written as DNA, the CDR3 is TGTGCCAGCAGCCCACCGGGAGCGAACACTGAAGCTTTCTTT.

This clone was picked up a small number of times. V usage is TRBV5-6 and J usage is TRBJ2-7; D unresolved. V shed 4 bases and J shed 2 bases, with 10 bases lying between them. CDR3 size: 13 residues. CDR1 and CDR2 (germline): SGHDT, YYEEEE. CDR3 in amino acids: CASSRRLAYEQYV. The CDR3 DNA sequence: TGTGCCAGCAGCCGCAGACTCGCCTACGAGCAGTACGTC.

For this clone: Other nucleotide sequences in the sample specify the same CDR3. This sequence joins TRBV30 and TRBJ1-1; a weak D match, TRBD1 (6 bases). The germline V gene has CDR1 GTSNPN and CDR2 SVGIG (reference sequence). The length of the CDR3 is 14 residues. With 0 bases removed from V and 1 base from J, the gap between germline ends came to 9 bases. The CDR3 bases are TGTGCCTGGAGTGTATTACAGGGGAACACTGAAGCTTTCTTT. The encoded protein is CAWSVLQGNTEAFF.

About this clone: This sample includes further DNA sequences coding for the same CDR3. The chain joins TRBV9 to TRBJ1-1; D is perhaps TRBD1 (5 bases). V was trimmed by 0 bases and J by 0 bases, leaving 6 bases between them. This CDR3 contains 14 residues. CDR1 SGDLS and CDR2 YYNGEE come from the germline V gene. In DNA form, the CDR3 reads TGTGCCAGCAGCGTAGGGGGGGTGAACACTGAAGCTTTCTTT. Translating gives CASSVGGVNTEAFF.

A single count supports this clone. The chain has TRBV14 and TRBJ1-4; no clear D gene. This CDR3 region has 15 residues. CDR1 is SGHDN and CDR2 is FVKESK in the germline V gene. V was trimmed by 3 bases and J by 8 bases, leaving 16 bases between them. The CDR3 DNA sequence: TGTGCCAGCAGCCAGGTGTCGACACTTGGGGAAAAACTGTTTTTT. Translation: CASSQVSTLGEKLFF.